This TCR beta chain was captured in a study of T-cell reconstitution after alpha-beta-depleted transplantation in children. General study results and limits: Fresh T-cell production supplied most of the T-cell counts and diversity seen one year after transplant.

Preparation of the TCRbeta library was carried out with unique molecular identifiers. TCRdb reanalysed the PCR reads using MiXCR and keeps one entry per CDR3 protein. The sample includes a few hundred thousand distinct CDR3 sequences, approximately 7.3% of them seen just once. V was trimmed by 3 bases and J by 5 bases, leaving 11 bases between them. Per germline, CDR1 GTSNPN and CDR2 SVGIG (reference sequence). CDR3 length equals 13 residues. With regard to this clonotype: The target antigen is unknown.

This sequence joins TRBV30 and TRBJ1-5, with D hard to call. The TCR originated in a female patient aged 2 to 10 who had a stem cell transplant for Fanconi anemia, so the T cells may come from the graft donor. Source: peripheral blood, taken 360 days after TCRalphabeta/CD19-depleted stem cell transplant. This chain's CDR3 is CAWSDGRDQPQHF. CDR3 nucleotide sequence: TGTGCCTGGAGCGACGGACGGGATCAGCCCCAGCATTTT.